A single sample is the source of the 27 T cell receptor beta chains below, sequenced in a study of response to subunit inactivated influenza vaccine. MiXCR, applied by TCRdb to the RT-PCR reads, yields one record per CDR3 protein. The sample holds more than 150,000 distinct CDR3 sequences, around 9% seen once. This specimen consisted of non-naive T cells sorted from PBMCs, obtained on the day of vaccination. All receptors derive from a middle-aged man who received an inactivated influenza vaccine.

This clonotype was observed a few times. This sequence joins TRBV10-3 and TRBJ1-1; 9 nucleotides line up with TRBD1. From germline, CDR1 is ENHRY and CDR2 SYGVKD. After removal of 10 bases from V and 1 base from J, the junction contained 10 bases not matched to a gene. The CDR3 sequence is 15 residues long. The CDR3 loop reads CATSRDRGSNTEAFF. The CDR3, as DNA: TGTGCCACGTCCCGAGACAGGGGGTCGAACACTGAAGCTTTCTTT.

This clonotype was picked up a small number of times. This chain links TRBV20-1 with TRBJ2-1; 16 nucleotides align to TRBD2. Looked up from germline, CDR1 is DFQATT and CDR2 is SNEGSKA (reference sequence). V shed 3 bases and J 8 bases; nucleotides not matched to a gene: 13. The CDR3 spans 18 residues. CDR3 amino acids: CSASTPTPGTSGRDEQFF. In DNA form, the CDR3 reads TGCAGTGCTAGTACTCCCACGCCCGGGACTAGCGGGAGGGATGAGCAGTTCTTC.

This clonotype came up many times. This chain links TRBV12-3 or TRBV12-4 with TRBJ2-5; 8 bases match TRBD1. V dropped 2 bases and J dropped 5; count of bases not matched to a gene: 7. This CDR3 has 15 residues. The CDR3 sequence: CASSLTGQGGETQYF. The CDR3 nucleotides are TGTGCCAGCAGTTTAACAGGACAGGGCGGTGAGACCCAGTACTTC.

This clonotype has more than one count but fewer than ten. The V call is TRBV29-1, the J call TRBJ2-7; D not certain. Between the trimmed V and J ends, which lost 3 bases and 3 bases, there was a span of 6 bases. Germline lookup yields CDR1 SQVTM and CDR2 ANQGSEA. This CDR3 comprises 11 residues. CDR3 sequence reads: CSVDSGYEQYF. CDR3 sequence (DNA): TGCAGCGTTGATTCAGGCTACGAGCAGTACTTC.

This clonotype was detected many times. CDR3 bases: TGCAGTGCTAGAGCGGCAGGGCAGACCGGGGAGCTGTTTTTT. Encoded protein: CSARAAGQTGELFF. The V gene is TRBV20-1, the J gene TRBJ2-2; weak D call: TRBD1 (5 bases). The CDR3 runs 14 residues. Germline CDR1 is DFQATT and CDR2 is SNEGSKA (reference sequence). The V end was cut by 1 base, the J end by 5 bases, with 11 bases between.

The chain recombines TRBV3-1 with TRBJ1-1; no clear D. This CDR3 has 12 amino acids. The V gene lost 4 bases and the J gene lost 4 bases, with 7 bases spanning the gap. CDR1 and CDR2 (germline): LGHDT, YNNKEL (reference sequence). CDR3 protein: CASSPSGTEAFF. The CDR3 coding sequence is TGTGCCAGCAGCCCCAGCGGCACTGAAGCTTTCTTT.

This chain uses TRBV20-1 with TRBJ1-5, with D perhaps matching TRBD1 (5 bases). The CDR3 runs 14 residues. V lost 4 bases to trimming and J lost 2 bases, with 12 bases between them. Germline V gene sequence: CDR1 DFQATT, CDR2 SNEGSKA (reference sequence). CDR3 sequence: CSATAGRGNQPQHF. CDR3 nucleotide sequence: TGCAGTGCTACGGCGGGACGGGGCAATCAGCCCCAGCATTTT.

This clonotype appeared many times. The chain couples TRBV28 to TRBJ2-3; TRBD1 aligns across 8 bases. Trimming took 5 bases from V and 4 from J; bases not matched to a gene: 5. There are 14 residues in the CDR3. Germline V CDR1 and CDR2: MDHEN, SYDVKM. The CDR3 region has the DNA TGTGCCAGCAGTCGACAGGGGCGCCCAGATACGCAGTATTTT. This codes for CASSRQGRPDTQYF.

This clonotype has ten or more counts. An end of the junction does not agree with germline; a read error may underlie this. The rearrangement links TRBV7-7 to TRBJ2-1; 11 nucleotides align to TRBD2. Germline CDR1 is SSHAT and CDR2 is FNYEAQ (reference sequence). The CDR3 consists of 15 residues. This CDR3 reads CASTLSSGGPHEQFF. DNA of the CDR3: TGTGCTAGCACTCTATCTAGCGGGGGGCCCCATGAGCAGTTCTTC. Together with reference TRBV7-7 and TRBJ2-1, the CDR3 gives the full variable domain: GAGVSQSPRYKVTKRGQDVTLRCDPISSHATLYWYQQALGQGPEFLTYFNYEAQPDKSGLPSDRFSAERPEGSISTLTIQRTEQRDSAMYRCASTLSSGGPHEQFFGPGTRLTVL.

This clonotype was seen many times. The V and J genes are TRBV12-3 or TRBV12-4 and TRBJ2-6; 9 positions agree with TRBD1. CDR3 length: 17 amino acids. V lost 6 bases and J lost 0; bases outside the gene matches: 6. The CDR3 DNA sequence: TGTGCCAGCAGCCCGGGACAGGGTGTCTCTGGGGCCAACGTCCTGACTTTC. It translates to CASSPGQGVSGANVLTF.

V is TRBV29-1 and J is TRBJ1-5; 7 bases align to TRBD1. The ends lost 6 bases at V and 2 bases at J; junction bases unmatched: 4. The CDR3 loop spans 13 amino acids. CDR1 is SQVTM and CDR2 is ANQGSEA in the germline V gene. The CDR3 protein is CSVRQGGNQPQHF. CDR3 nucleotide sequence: TGCAGCGTGAGACAGGGTGGCAATCAGCCCCAGCATTTT.

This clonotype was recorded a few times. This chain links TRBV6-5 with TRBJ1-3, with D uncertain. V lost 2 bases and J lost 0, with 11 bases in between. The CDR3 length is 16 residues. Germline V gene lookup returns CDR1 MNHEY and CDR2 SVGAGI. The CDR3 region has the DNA TGTGCCAGCAGTTACGGCGGTATGACCTCTGGAAACACCATATATTTT. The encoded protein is CASSYGGMTSGNTIYF.

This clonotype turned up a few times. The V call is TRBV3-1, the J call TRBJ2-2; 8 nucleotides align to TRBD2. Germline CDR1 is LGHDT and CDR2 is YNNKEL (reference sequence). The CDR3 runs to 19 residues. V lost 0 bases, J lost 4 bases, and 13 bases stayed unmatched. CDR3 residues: CASSQDKWGLEALTGELFF. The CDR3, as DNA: TGTGCCAGCAGCCAAGATAAGTGGGGACTAGAGGCGCTCACCGGGGAGCTGTTTTTT. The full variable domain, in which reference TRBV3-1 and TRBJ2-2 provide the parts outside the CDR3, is DTAVSQTPKYLVTQMGNDKSIKCEQNLGHDTMYWYKQDSKKFLKIMFSYNNKELIINETVPNRFSPKSPDKAHLNLHINSLELGDSAVYFCASSQDKWGLEALTGELFFGEGSRLTVL.

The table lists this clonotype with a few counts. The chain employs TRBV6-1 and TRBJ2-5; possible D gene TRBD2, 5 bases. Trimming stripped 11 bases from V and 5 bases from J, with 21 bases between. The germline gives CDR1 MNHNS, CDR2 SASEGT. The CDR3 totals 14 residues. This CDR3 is CAYGAGLRGETQYF. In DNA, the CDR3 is TGTGCCTACGGCGCGGGTCTCCGAGGGGAGACCCAGTACTTC.

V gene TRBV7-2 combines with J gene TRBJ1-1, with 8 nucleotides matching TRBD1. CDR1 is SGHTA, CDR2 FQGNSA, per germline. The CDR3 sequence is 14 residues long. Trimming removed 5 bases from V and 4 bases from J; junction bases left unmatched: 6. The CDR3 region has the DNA TGTGCCAGCAGCAGCAGGGGGCTTAGCACTGAAGCTTTCTTT. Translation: CASSSRGLSTEAFF.

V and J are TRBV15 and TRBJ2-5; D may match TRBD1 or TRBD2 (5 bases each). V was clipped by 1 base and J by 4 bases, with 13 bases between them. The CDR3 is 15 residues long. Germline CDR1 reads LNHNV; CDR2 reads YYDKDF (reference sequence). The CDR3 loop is CATSRGSVRGETQYF. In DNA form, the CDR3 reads TGTGCCACCAGCAGAGGTAGCGTGAGGGGAGAGACCCAGTACTTC. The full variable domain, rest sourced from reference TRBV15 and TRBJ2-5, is DAMVIQNPRYQVTQFGKPVTLSCSQTLNHNVMYWYQQKSSQAPKLLFHYYDKDFNNEADTPDNFQSRRPNTSFCFLDIRSPGLGDTAMYLCATSRGSVRGETQYFGPGTRLLVL.

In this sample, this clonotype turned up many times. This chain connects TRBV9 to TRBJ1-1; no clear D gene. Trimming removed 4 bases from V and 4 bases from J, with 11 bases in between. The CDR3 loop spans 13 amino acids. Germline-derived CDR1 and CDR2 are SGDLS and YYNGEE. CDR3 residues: CASSKRVGTEAFF. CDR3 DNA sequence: TGTGCCAGCAGCAAGAGGGTGGGCACTGAAGCTTTCTTT.

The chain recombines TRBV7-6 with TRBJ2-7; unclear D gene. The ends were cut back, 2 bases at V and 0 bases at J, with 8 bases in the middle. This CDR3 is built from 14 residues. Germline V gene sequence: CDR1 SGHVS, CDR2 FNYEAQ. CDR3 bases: TGTGCCAGCAGCTTAACTGAGAGCTCCTACGAGCAGTACTTC. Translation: CASSLTESSYEQYF.

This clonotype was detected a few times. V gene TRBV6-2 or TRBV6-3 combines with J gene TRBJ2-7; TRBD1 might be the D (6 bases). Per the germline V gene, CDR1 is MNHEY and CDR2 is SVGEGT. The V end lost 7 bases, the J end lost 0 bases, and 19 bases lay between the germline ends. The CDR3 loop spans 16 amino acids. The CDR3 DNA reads TGTGCCAGCACCCTCTATGGGGGCCAAAGCTCCTACGAGCAGTACTTC. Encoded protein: CASTLYGGQSSYEQYF.

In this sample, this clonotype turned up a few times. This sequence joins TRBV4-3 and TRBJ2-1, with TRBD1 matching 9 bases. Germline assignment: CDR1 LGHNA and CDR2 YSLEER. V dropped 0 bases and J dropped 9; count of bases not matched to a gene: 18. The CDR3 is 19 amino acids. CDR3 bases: TGCGCCAGCAGCCAAGAACTGCCGGACAGGGGAGGCGAGGGGGTTGAGCAGTTCTTC. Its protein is CASSQELPDRGGEGVEQFF.

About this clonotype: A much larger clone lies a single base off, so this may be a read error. The CDR3 is CASSLGLVGSADTQYF. In nucleotides, the CDR3 is TGTGCCAGCAGCTTAGGTCTAGTGGGGTCCGCAGATACGCAGTATTTT. This sequence joins TRBV7-2 and TRBJ2-3; D is unresolved. The CDR3 runs 16 residues. V was trimmed by 1 base and J by 4 bases, leaving 15 bases between them. Germline V CDR1 and CDR2: SGHTA, FQGNSA. Full variable domain (rest looked up from reference TRBV7-2 and TRBJ2-3): GAGVSQSPSNKVTEKGKDVELRCDPISGHTALYWYRQSLGQGLEFLIYFQGNSAPDKSGLPSDRFSAERTGGSVSTLTIQRTQQEDSAVYLCASSLGLVGSADTQYFGPGTRLTVL.

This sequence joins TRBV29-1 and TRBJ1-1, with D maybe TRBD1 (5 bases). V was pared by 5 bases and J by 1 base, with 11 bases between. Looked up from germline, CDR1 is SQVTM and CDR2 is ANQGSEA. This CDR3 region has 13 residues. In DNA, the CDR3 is TGCAGCGTTCACAACCAGGGGAACACTGAAGCTTTCTTT. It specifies CSVHNQGNTEAFF.

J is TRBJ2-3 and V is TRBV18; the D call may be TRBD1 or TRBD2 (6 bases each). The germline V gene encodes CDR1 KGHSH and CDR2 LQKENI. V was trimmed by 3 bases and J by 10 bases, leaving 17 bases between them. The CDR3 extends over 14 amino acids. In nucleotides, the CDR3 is TGTGCCAGCTCACCCGACAGAGGGGGAGGTGCGCAGTATTTT. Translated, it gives CASSPDRGGGAQYF.

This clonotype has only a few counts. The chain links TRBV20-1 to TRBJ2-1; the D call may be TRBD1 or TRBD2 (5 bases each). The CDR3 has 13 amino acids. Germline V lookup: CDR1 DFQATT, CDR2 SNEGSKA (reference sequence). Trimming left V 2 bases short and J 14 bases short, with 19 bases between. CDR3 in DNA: TGCAGTGCTAGATTCCTCCATGGGACCGGGGAGTTCTTC. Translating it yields CSARFLHGTGEFF.

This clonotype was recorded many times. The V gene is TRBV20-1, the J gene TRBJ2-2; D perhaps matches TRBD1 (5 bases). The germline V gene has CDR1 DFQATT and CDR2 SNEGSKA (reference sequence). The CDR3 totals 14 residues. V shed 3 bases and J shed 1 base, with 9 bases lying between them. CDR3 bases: TGCAGTGCTAGCGGGCAGGGGAACACCGGGGAGCTGTTTTTT. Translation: CSASGQGNTGELFF.

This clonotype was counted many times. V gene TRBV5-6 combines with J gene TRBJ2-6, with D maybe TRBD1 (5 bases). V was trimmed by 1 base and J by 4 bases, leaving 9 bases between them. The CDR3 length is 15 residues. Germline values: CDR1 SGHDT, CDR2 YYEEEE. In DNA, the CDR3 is TGTGCCAGCAGCTTGAGGGGTTCCGGGGCCAACGTCCTGACTTTC. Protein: CASSLRGSGANVLTF.

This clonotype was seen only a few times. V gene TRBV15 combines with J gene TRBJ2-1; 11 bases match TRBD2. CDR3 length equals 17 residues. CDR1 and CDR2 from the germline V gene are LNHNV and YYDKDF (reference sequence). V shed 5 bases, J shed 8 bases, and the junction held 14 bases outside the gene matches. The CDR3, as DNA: TGTGCCACCAGCCTCCCCCTCGCTAGCGGGGGGCTCTATGAGCAGTTCTTC. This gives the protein CATSLPLASGGLYEQFF.